These 5 T cell receptor beta chains were all obtained from the same sample, sequenced in a study of control samples from healthy donors and cancer patients. Some clones are missing from TCRdb's copy, which holds only in-frame ones; the method was immunoSEQ multiplex PCR. The data show 30,000 to 40,000 clones, around four fifths seen once. The sample taken for sequencing was PBMCs. The receptors here all came from a woman aged 60-75 years with lung cancer.

The chain couples TRBV10-2 to TRBJ1-5, with a weak D call TRBD1 (6 bases). V lost 7 bases and J lost 2, with 21 bases in between. Germline lookup yields CDR1 WSHSY and CDR2 SAAADI. The CDR3 is 17 amino acids. CDR3: CASTTGYEGGRNQPQHF. CDR3 DNA: TGCGCCAGCACCACGGGGTATGAGGGGGGACGCAATCAGCCCCAGCATTTT.

The chain employs TRBV3-1 (or the pseudogene TRBV3-2) and TRBJ2-7; TRBD2 agrees at 9 bases. Germline loops: CDR1 LGHDT, CDR2 YNNKEL (reference sequence). With V trimmed by 4 bases and J by 6 bases, 7 bases remained unmatched. This CDR3 comprises 14 residues. CDR3 sequence reads: CASSLTAGGGEQYF. Written as DNA, the CDR3 is TGTGCCAGCAGCCTTACAGCGGGAGGAGGCGAGCAGTACTTC.

The chain carries TRBV10-3 and TRBJ2-7, with 13 positions matching TRBD2. CDR3 size: 18 residues. V lost 9 bases to trimming and J lost 2 bases; unmatched junction nucleotides: 16. Germline CDR1 is ENHRY and CDR2 is SYGVKD. The CDR3 DNA follows: TGTGCCATACAAGACTCACTAGCGGGAGGGATTCGTACCTACGAGCAGTACTTC. This translates into CAIQDSLAGGIRTYEQYF.

The J gene is TRBJ2-7, the V gene TRBV18; 7 bases are a match to TRBD2. CDR1 is KGHSH and CDR2 is LQKENI in the germline V gene. V dropped 0 bases and J dropped 3; count of bases not matched to a gene: 8. The CDR3 loop spans 16 amino acids. CDR3 bases: TGTGCCAGCTCACCACCCGGTGGGAGGGAGCGCTACGAGCAGTACTTC. This translates into CASSPPGGRERYEQYF.

The chain is built from TRBV5-1 and TRBJ1-2; TRBD1 aligns across 7 bases. In germline, CDR1 is SGHRS, CDR2 YFSETQ. The CDR3 contains 14 residues. V lost 2 bases, J lost 2 bases, and 3 bases stayed unmatched. CDR3 in amino acids: CASSLDRENYGYTF. The CDR3 DNA is TGCGCCAGCAGCTTAGACAGGGAGAACTATGGCTACACCTTC.